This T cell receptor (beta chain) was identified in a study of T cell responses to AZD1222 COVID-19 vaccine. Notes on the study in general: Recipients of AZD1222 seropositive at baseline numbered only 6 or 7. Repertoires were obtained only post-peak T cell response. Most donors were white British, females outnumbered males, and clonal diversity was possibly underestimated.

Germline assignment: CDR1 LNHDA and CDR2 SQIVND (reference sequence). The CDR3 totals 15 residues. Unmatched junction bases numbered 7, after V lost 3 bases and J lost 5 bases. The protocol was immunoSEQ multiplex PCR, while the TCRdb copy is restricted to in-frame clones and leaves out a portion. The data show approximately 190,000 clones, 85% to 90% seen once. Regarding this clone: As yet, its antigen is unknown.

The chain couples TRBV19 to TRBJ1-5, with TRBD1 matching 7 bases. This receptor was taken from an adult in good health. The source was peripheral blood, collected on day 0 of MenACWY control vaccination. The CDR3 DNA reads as TGTGCCAGTAGTATGTACACAGGGGAGGATCAGCCCCAGCATTTT. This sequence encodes CASSMYTGEDQPQHF.